The TCR beta chain described here comes from a study of blood T cells in healthy people across ages. The authors ran a second PCR of about 7 to 12 cycles using a sample-barcoded 5' primer and a J-beta primer mix. With 12 random nucleotides, a template-switch adaptor tagged each individual cDNA molecule. One entry per CDR3 protein results from TCRdb running MiXCR on the 5' RACE reads. This table holds hundreds of thousands of distinct CDR3 sequences, 58% found once. This clonotype has a handful of counts. V shed 0 bases, J shed 2 bases, and the junction held 15 bases outside the gene matches. The CDR3 totals 20 residues. Germline CDR1 SGHVS, CDR2 FQNEAQ.

This clonotype was sampled from a man aged 55 to 70 in good health. Sequencing was done on a sample of blood. This rearrangement joins TRBV7-8 to TRBJ2-3; 9 positions agree with TRBD2. CDR3 sequence reads: CASSLALRGGLFSNTDTQYF. The CDR3 region has the DNA TGTGCCAGCAGCTTAGCGCTGCGGGGGGGCCTCTTTAGCAACACAGATACGCAGTATTTT.